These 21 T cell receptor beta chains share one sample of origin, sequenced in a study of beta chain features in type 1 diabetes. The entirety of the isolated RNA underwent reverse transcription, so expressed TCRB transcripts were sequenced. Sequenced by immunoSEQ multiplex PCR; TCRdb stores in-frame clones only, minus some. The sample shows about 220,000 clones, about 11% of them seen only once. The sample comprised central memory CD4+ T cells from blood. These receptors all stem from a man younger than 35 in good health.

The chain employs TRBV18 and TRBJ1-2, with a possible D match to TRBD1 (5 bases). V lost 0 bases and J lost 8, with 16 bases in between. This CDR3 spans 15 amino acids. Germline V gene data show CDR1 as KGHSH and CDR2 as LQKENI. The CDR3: CASSPPNRPGSGYTF. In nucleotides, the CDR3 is TGTGCCAGCTCACCACCGAACAGACCAGGGTCGGGCTACACCTTC.

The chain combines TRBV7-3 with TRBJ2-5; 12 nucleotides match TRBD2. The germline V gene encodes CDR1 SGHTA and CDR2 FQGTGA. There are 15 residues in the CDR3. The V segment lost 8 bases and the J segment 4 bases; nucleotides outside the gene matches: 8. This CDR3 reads CASHMVTSGRETQYF. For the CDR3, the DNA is TGTGCCAGCCATATGGTGACTAGCGGGAGAGAGACCCAGTACTTC.

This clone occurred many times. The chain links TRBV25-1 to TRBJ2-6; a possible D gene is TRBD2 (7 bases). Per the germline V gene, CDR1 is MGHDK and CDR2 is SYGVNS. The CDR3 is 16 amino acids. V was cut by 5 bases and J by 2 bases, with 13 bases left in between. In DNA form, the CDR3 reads TGTGCCAGCAGTCTCCGGGGGGCCACTGGGGCCAACGTCCTGACTTTC. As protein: CASSLRGATGANVLTF.

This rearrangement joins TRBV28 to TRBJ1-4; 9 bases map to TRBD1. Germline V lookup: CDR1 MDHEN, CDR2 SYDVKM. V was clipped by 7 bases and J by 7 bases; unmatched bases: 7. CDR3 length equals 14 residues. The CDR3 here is CASTNRGRSEKLFF. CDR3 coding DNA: TGTGCCAGCACCAACAGGGGGCGTAGTGAAAAACTGTTTTTT.

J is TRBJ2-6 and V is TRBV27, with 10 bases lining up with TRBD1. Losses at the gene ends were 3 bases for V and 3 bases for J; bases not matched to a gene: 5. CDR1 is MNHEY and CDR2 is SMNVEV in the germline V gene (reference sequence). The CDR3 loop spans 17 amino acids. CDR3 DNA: TGTGCCAGCAGTTTTGACAGGGGGCCTGGTGGGGCCAACGTCCTGACTTTC. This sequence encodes CASSFDRGPGGANVLTF.

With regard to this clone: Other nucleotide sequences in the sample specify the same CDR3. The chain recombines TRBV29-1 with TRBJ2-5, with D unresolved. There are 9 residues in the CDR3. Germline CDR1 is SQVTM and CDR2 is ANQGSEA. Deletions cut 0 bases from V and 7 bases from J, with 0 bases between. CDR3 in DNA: TGCAGCGTTGAAGAGACCCAGTACTTC. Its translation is CSVEETQYF.

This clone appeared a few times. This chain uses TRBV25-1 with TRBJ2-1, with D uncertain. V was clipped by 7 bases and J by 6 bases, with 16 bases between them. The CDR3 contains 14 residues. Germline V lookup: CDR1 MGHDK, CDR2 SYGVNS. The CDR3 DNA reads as TGTGCCAGCACTTGGATCCAACGGACCAATGAGCAGTTCTTC. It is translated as CASTWIQRTNEQFF.

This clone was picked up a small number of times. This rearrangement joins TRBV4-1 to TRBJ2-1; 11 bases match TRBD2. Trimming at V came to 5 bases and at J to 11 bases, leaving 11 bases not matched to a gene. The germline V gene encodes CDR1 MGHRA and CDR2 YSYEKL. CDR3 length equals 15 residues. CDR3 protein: CASSALTSGIPQQFF. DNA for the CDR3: TGCGCCAGCAGCGCCCTGACTAGCGGGATTCCCCAGCAGTTCTTC.

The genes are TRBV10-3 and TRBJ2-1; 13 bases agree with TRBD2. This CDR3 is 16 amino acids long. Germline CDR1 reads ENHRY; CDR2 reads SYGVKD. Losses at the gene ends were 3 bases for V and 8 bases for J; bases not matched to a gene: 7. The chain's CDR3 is CAISDPGLAGVYEQFF. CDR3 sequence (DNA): TGTGCCATCAGTGACCCCGGACTAGCGGGAGTATATGAGCAGTTCTTC.

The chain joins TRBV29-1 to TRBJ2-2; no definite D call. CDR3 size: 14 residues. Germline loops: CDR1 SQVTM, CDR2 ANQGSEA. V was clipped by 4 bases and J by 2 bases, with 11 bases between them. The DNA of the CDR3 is TGCAGCGTTGTACCGGCGACAAACACCGGGGAGCTGTTTTTT. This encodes CSVVPATNTGELFF.

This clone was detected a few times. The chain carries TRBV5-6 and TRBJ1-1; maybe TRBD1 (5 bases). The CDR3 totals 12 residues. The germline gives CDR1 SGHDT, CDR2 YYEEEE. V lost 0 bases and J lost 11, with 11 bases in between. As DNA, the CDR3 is TGTGCCAGCAGCTTGGGCGCAGGGAGGGCTTTCTTT. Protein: CASSLGAGRAFF.

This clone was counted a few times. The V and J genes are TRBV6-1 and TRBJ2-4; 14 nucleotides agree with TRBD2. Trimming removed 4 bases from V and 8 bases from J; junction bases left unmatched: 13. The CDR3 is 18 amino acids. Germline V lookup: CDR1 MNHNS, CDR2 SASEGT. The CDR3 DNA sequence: TGTGCCAGCAGTGCCCGACTAGCGGGAGGGAGTAGCCGGCACATTCAGTACTTC. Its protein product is CASSARLAGGSSRHIQYF.

CDR3 residues: CASSLDPPGANTGELFF. CDR3 sequence (DNA): TGTGCCAGCAGCCTCGACCCCCCGGGCGCGAACACCGGGGAGCTGTTTTTT. This chain links TRBV7-7 with TRBJ2-2; no firm D call. Germline V gives CDR1 SSHAT, CDR2 FNYEAQ (reference sequence). Trimming left V 5 bases short and J 0 bases short, with 16 bases between. This CDR3 is 17 amino acids long.

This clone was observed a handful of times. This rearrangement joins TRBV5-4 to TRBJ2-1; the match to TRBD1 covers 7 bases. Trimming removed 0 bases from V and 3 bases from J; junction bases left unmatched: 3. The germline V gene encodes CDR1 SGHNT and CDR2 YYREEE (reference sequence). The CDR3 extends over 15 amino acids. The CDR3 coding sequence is TGTGCCAGCAGCTTGGAGGGGGCCTACTACAATGAGCAGTTCTTC. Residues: CASSLEGAYYNEQFF.

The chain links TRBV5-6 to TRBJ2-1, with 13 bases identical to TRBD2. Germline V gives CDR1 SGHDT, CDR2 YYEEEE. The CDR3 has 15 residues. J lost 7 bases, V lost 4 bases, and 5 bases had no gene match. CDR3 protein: CASSRTSGSLNEQFF. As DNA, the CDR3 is TGTGCCAGCAGCCGGACTAGCGGGAGTCTTAATGAGCAGTTCTTC.

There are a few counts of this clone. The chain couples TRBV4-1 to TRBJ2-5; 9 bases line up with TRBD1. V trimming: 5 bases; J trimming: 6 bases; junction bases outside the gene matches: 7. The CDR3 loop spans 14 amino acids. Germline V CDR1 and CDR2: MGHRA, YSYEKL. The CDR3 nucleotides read TGCGCCAGCAGCGCTCCGGGACAGGGAAAGACCCAGTACTTC. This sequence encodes CASSAPGQGKTQYF.

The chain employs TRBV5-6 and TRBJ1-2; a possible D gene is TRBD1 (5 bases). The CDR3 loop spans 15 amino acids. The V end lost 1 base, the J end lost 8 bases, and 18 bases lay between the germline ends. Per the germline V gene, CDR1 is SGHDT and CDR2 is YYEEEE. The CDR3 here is CASSLLGRSTEGYTF. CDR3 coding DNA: TGTGCCAGCAGCTTGTTGGGACGTTCGACGGAGGGCTACACCTTC.

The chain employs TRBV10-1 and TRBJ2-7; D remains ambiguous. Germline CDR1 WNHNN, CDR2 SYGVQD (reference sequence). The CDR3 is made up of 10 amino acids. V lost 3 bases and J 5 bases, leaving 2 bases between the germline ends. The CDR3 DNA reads TGCGCCAGCAGTGATCACGAGCAGTACTTC. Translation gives CASSDHEQYF.

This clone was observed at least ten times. The CDR3 is CSVTIQGTGGGEQFF. In DNA form, the CDR3 reads TGCAGCGTTACCATACAAGGGACAGGGGGCGGTGAGCAGTTCTTC. The rearrangement joins TRBV29-1 to TRBJ2-1; 12 positions agree with TRBD1. With V trimmed by 5 bases and J by 9 bases, 11 bases remained unmatched. Germline CDR1 and CDR2: SQVTM and ANQGSEA. The CDR3 spans 15 residues.

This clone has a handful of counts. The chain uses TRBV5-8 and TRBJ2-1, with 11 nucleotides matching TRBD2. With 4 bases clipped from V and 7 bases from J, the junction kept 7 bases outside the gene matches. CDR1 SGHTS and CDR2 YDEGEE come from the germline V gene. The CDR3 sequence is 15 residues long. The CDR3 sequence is CASSADSGRGNEQFF. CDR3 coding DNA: TGTGCCAGCAGCGCGGATAGCGGGAGGGGAAATGAGCAGTTCTTC.

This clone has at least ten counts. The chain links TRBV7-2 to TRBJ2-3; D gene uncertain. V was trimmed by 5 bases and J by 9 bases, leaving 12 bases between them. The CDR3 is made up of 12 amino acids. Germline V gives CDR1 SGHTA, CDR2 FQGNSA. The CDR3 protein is CASSPTRSTQYF. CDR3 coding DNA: TGTGCCAGCAGCCCGACGCGTTCCACGCAGTATTTT.